The rows below give T cell receptor beta chains drawn from one sample of a study of identical twins. TCRdb re-called the 5' RACE reads through MiXCR, storing one row per CDR3 protein. This table holds more than 1.5 million distinct CDR3 sequences, around a third found once. The sequenced sample was cord blood. These TCRs come from a newborn girl in good health. Both conserved end residues are part of each CDR3. D genes are given only for firm matches. The size of a clone is reported for some rows only, either as once, few or many, or as a class for expanded clones.

j_call	clone_size	v_call	d_call	cdr3_nt	cdr3_aa
TRBJ2-7	NA	TRBV5-1	TRBD2	TGCGCCAGCAGCTTTCTTGGGGCTAGCGGGAGAGCCGTATCCTACGAGCAGTACTTC	CASSFLGASGRAVSYEQYF
TRBJ1-6	NA	TRBV12-3/TRBV12-4	TRBD1	TGTGCCAGCAGTCCCCGACAGGGGCCTTCACCCCTCCACTTT	CASSPRQGPSPLHF
TRBJ1-1	few	TRBV24-1	NA	TGTGCCACCAGTGGACAGAACACTGAAGCTTTCTTT	CATSGQNTEAFF
TRBJ2-7	few	TRBV24-1	NA	TGTGCCACCAGTGATTTGCGAGGGGCGGGAAGGGGCCCCTCCTACGAGCAGTACTTC	CATSDLRGAGRGPSYEQYF
TRBJ1-5	NA	TRBV7-2	TRBD1	TGTGCCAGCAGCATCCAGGGGGCTTGGCAGCCCCAGCATTTT	CASSIQGAWQPQHF
TRBJ2-3	many	TRBV20-1	NA	TGCAGTGCTAACCCCGGGACCCAAAGCACAGATACGCAGTATTTT	CSANPGTQSTDTQYF
TRBJ1-2	few	TRBV12-3/TRBV12-4	NA	TGTGCCAGCAGCCAGAAATATGGCTACACCTTC	CASSQKYGYTF
TRBJ2-3	NA	TRBV6-5	TRBD2	TGTGCCAGCAGTTACTCGATACGTCGGGGGGGCCCCCGGGCAGATACGCAGTATTTT	CASSYSIRRGGPRADTQYF
TRBJ2-1	NA	TRBV12-3/TRBV12-4	TRBD1	TGTGCCAGCAGGGAGGGACAGGGACCCTACAATGAGCAGTTCTTC	CASREGQGPYNEQFF
TRBJ1-1	NA	TRBV2	NA	TGTGCCAGCAGTGGAGACGAGGGGAGCACTGAAGCTTTCTTT	CASSGDEGSTEAFF
TRBJ2-1	few	TRBV4-1	TRBD2	TGCGCCAGCAGCCGCGCGGTCCTAGCGGGAGAAAGGAACTACAATGAGCAGTTCTTC	CASSRAVLAGERNYNEQFF
TRBJ2-7	once	TRBV7-2	NA	TGTGCCAGCAGCCAACGACCTGGTGGCTACGAGCAGTACTTC	CASSQRPGGYEQYF
TRBJ2-1	NA	TRBV2	TRBD1	TGTGCCAGCAGACCCGGGACAGGGGGCTCCTACAATGAGCAGTTCTTC	CASRPGTGGSYNEQFF
TRBJ2-5	NA	TRBV30	TRBD2	TGTGCCTGGGGAACTAGCGGAAAGACCCAGTACTTC	CAWGTSGKTQYF
TRBJ2-3	many	TRBV5-1	NA	TGCGCCAGCAGCTTTCGGAGCCCCACAGATACGCAGTATTTT	CASSFRSPTDTQYF
TRBJ2-3	few	TRBV20-1	NA	TGCAGTGCTACCCCCCGGACAGCGATCACAGATACGCAGTATTTT	CSATPRTAITDTQYF
TRBJ2-7	many	TRBV12-3/TRBV12-4	NA	TGTGCCAGCGCCGGGGTGCCCCTCTCTTCCTACGAGCAGTACTTC	CASAGVPLSSYEQYF
TRBJ2-4	few	TRBV5-1	TRBD1	TGCGCCAGCAGCGTGGGGACAGCCTTACTAAACATTCAGTACTTC	CASSVGTALLNIQYF
TRBJ1-2	NA	TRBV12-5	NA	TGTGCTAGTGGTCAAGGAGTTAAGGGAAGCTACACCTTC	CASGQGVKGSYTF
TRBJ2-7	many	TRBV3-1	NA	TGTGCCAGCAGCCAAGCCTCCTACGAGCAGTACTTC	CASSQASYEQYF
TRBJ2-1	NA	TRBV11-1	NA	TGTGCCAGCAGCCCACACCCAACCCTGGGTAGGTGCCAACTCCACAATGAGCAGTTCTTC	CASSPHPTLGRCQLHNEQFF
TRBJ1-6	few	TRBV28	TRBD1	TGTGCCGTCAGGGATTGGGAGACAGGGGACTCACCCCTCCACTTT	CAVRDWETGDSPLHF
TRBJ2-1	NA	TRBV6-5	NA	TGTGCTGCGACTAGCAAGGAAGGGGGCTCCTACAATGAGCAGTTCTTC	CAATSKEGGSYNEQFF
TRBJ2-7	few	TRBV6-2/TRBV6-3	TRBD2	TGTGCCAGCAGTTACCCGGCTAGCGGGAGCCGCCACGAGCAGTACTTC	CASSYPASGSRHEQYF
TRBJ2-5	NA	TRBV7-2	NA	TGTGCCAGCAGCGTATCAGGGGTGAATGAGCAGTACTTC	CASSVSGVNEQYF
TRBJ1-6	NA	TRBV5-1	TRBD1	TGCGCCAGCAGCTTGGTAGGGGACAGTTATTCACCCCTCCACTTT	CASSLVGDSYSPLHF
TRBJ2-7	NA	TRBV20-1	TRBD2	TGCAGTGCTAGCCGGACTAGCGGGAGGGCCCGGAACGAGCAGTACTTC	CSASRTSGRARNEQYF
TRBJ1-4	NA	TRBV25-1	TRBD1	TGTGCCAGCAGTGAGCCGGGACAGGGTTGGTCTAATGAAAAACTGTTTTTT	CASSEPGQGWSNEKLFF
TRBJ2-3	few	TRBV7-2	NA	TGTGCCAGCAGCTTAGTGGGCCCGATCACAGATACGCAGTATTTT	CASSLVGPITDTQYF
TRBJ2-3	NA	TRBV9	NA	TGTGCCAGCAGCCCCGGCCTAGAGAGAGATACGCAGTATTTT	CASSPGLERDTQYF
TRBJ2-1	few	TRBV7-9	NA	TGTGCCAGCAGCCCCCAGGTTTCCTACAATGAGCAGTTCTTC	CASSPQVSYNEQFF
TRBJ2-7	few	TRBV4-1	TRBD2	TGCGCCAGCAGCCAAGGCATTAGCGGGAGGGCCTACAATGAGCAGTACTTC	CASSQGISGRAYNEQYF
TRBJ1-2	NA	TRBV20-1	NA	TGCAGTGCTAGACAGCCCTATGGCTACACCTTC	CSARQPYGYTF
TRBJ2-1	NA	TRBV2	TRBD2	TGTGCCAGCACCACACAGCGGGGGTCCCACGATGAGCAGTTCTTC	CASTTQRGSHDEQFF
TRBJ2-1	NA	TRBV20-1	NA	TGCAGTGCTGGGCGCGCACGAGGTAATGAGCAGTTCTTC	CSAGRARGNEQFF
TRBJ1-6	few	TRBV28	NA	TGTGCCAGCAGCGCAGGGAGATTGTCACCCCTCCACTTT	CASSAGRLSPLHF
TRBJ1-1	many	TRBV29-1	NA	TGCAGCGTTGAAGTGGATCGGAACACTGAAGCTTTCTTT	CSVEVDRNTEAFF